The clone carrying this T cell receptor beta chain appeared a few times. Its antigen is unidentified. This sample is part of a study of T cells in Graves' hyperthyroidism and ophthalmopathy. Amplification targeted TCR beta CDR3 regions from RNA transcripts. The study used the HTBI primer set for a first-round RT-PCR of the TCR CDR3. TCRdb itself ran the multiplex PCR reads through MiXCR, one entry per CDR3 protein. The repertoire consists of around 350,000 distinct CDR3 sequences, with about 12% occurring once and the leading ten covering around 9.2%. Lactation, pregnancy, other autoimmune disease or uncontrolled infection excluded patients. This CDR3 has 16 amino acids. Germline lookup yields CDR1 LNHDA and CDR2 SQIVND (reference sequence). V was pared by 10 bases and J by 0 bases, with 13 bases of the junction left unmatched. The study's findings and limits: Blood also held most thyroid clonotypes expanded beyond 0.001.

This receptor was identified in a woman younger than 35 with Graves' hyperthyroidism. Sequencing input: blood. The gene calls are TRBV19 and TRBJ1-1; 8 bases align to TRBD1. For the CDR3, the DNA is TGTGCCACCAGAGAGACGACAGGGGCACTGAACACTGAAGCTTTCTTT. Protein: CATRETTGALNTEAFF.